The 27 T cell receptor beta chains below were found in one sample sequenced in a study of tumor-infiltrating lymphocytes in primary liver carcinoma. The authors made TCR beta cDNA from approximately 500 ng total RNA with a constant-region primer. Library construction for TCR beta comprised three nested multiplex PCR rounds performed with slightly modified ARM-PCR. Two initial PCR rounds of around 9 cycles each paired TRBV1-TRBV30 forward primers with a C-beta reverse primer. TCRdb reprocessed the multiplex PCR reads via MiXCR and lists one record per CDR3 protein. The sample shows about 54,000 distinct CDR3 sequences, about 70% of them seen only once. Joint extraction of RNA and DNA used roughly 18-34 mg of bulk tissue that was unsorted. Sequenced: liver tumor tissue from sampling region 2. Subset reported: tumor region T2, inferior pole. Source of these receptors: a man aged 35 to 55 with primary liver carcinoma and hepatitis B virus infection.

This chain connects TRBV10-2 to TRBJ2-6; D may be TRBD1 (5 bases). The CDR3 is 14 residues long. Germline values: CDR1 WSHSY, CDR2 SAAADI. Trimming took off 4 bases at V and 17 bases at J, with 21 bases between the two ends. This CDR3 is CASSVVSGANVMTF. CDR3 bases: TGCGCCAGCAGTGTGGTCTCTGGGGCCAACGTTATGACTTTC.

About this clonotype itself: One end of the junction fails to match germline, which may point to a read error. V gene TRBV12-3 or TRBV12-4 combines with J gene TRBJ2-5; 8 bases match TRBD2. This CDR3 has 16 amino acids. The chain's CDR3 is CASSFRVAGYQETQYF. The CDR3 DNA follows: TGTGCCAGCAGTTTTCGAGTAGCGGGATACCAAGAGACACAGTACTTC.

As regards this clonotype: An end of the junction does not agree with germline; a read error may underlie this. This sequence joins TRBV6-6 and TRBJ1-5, with D possibly being TRBD1 (5 bases). Germline V gene lookup returns CDR1 MNHNY and CDR2 SVGAGI (reference sequence). The CDR3 is 15 amino acids. The CDR3 here is CASSLSGWGGQPLHF. CDR3 coding DNA: TGTGCCAGCAGCCTATCTGGATGGGGGGGTCAGCCCCTGCATTTT.

Details on this clonotype: A read error may produce the germline difference seen at one junction end. This chain connects TRBV12-3 or TRBV12-4 to TRBJ2-7, with a possible D match to TRBD2 (5 bases). There are 12 residues in the CDR3. CDR3 coding DNA: TGCGCCAGCAGTCGGATGGGTGGGGAGCACTACTTC. Its protein product is CASSRMGGEHYF.

The chain has TRBV4-1 and TRBJ2-7, with 7 bases fitting TRBD2. This CDR3 is built from 17 residues. The J segment lost 9 bases and the V segment lost 0 bases, leaving 17 bases of the junction unmatched. Germline V gene data show CDR1 as MGHRA and CDR2 as YSYEKL. This chain's CDR3 is CASSQDQRGTVGGGQYF. In DNA, the CDR3 is TGCGCCAGCAGCCAAGATCAGAGGGGTACAGTGGGGGGGGGGCAGTACTTC.

The CDR3 spells CSVKESAAGGFF. For the CDR3, the DNA is TGCAGCGTTAAGGAAAGCGCAGCGGGAGGGTTCTTC. The chain employs TRBV29-1 and TRBJ2-1; 9 bases agree with TRBD2. The CDR3 consists of 12 residues. V shed 5 bases, J shed 15 bases, and the junction held 11 bases outside the gene matches. CDR1 is SQVTM, CDR2 ANQGSEA, per germline.

V gene TRBV4-2 combines with J gene TRBJ2-7, with 10 bases that match TRBD2. J lost 3 bases, V lost 0 bases, and 5 bases had no gene match. Germline V gene sequence: CDR1 LGHNA, CDR2 YNFKEQ. The CDR3 extends over 16 amino acids. In DNA, the CDR3 is TGTGCCAGCAGCCAAGACCTATCTAGCGGGGGCTACGAGCAGTACTTC. Protein: CASSQDLSSGGYEQYF.

Comments on this clonotype: The junction departs from the called germline gene at one end, perhaps through a read error. The V call is TRBV29-1, the J call TRBJ2-7, with 9 bases identical to TRBD1. The CDR3 contains 11 residues. Germline CDR1 SQVTM, CDR2 ANQGSEA. CDR3 nucleotide sequence: TGCAGCGTAGGGACAGGGTTCGAGGAGTACTTC. Translating gives CSVGTGFEEYF.

As for this clonotype: A read error may produce the germline difference seen at one junction end. The gene calls are TRBV29-1 and TRBJ1-5; D is possibly TRBD1 (5 bases). The CDR3 runs 14 residues. Germline V CDR1 and CDR2: SQVTM, ANQGSEA. CDR3 region: CRVSPGTANQPQHF. The CDR3 DNA reads as TGCCGCGTTTCACCCGGGACGGCGAATCAGCCCCAGCATTTT.

This clonotype came up once. The junction does not match germline at one end; this may be a read error. This chain links TRBV19 with TRBJ1-5, with D unresolved. The CDR3 is made up of 15 amino acids. Germline CDR1 and CDR2: LNHDA and SQIVND (reference sequence). CDR3: CASTPRQASNQPLHF. The CDR3 DNA reads TGTGCCAGTACCCCTCGCCAGGCTAGCAATCAGCCCCTGCATTTT.

This clonotype was recorded many times. The rearrangement joins TRBV5-1 to TRBJ2-7; perhaps TRBD2 as D (6 bases). The germline V and J ends were trimmed by 4 bases and 3 bases, with 14 bases remaining between them. Germline V gene data show CDR1 as SGHRS and CDR2 as YFSETQ. This CDR3 contains 14 residues. CDR3 amino acids: CASSATGRNYEQYF. In DNA form, the CDR3 reads TGCGCCAGCAGCGCCACGGGGAGGAACTACGAGCAGTACTTC.

Of note for this clonotype: A clone one base away is much larger, so this may be a read error. The chain joins TRBV13 to TRBJ2-5; D unresolved. Germline values: CDR1 PRHDT, CDR2 FYEKMQ (reference sequence). The CDR3 consists of 14 residues. The CDR3 sequence is CASSSPTDQETQCF. CDR3 in DNA: TGTGCCAGCAGCTCCCCGACCGACCAAGAGACCCAGTGCTTC.

As concerns this clonotype: A read error may explain this, as a much larger clone is one base away. The chain employs TRBV28 and TRBJ2-2, with TRBD1 matching 9 bases. The CDR3 covers 16 residues. J lost 5 bases, V lost 1 base, and 5 bases had no gene match. CDR1 and CDR2 from the germline V gene are MDHEN and SYDVKM. The CDR3 here is CASSLSSTGGTGELFF. The DNA of the CDR3 is TGTGCCAGCAGTTTATCCTCGACAGGGGGTACCGGGGAGCTGTTTTTT.

Points on this clonotype: Mismatch with germline at one junction end may stem from a read error. The chain uses TRBV5-1 and TRBJ1-1, with TRBD1 as a possible D gene (5 bases). Germline assignment: CDR1 SGHRS and CDR2 YFSETQ. The CDR3 runs to 16 residues. The CDR3 reads CASSLDWGFWNTEAFF. For the CDR3, the DNA is TGTGCCAGCAGCTTGGATTGGGGCTTCTGGAACACTGAAGCTTTCTTT.

This clonotype was seen once. One end of the junction fails to match germline, which may point to a read error. The gene calls are TRBV29-1 and TRBJ2-5; D gene unclear. The germline gives CDR1 SQVTM, CDR2 ANQGSEA. CDR3 length: 12 amino acids. CDR3 loop: CSVDRLQETQYF. DNA of the CDR3: TGCAGCGTTGACAGACTCCAAGAGACCCAATACTTC.

This clonotype was seen repeatedly, ten times or more. This chain connects TRBV29-1 to TRBJ1-2; D not certain. There are 12 residues in the CDR3. The germline gives CDR1 SQVTM, CDR2 ANQGSEA. Trimming shortened V by 7 bases and J by 7 bases, and 16 bases separated the two germline ends. The CDR3 loop is CSAVRGVFGYTF. The DNA of the CDR3 is TGCAGCGCGGTGCGCGGGGTTTTTGGCTACACCTTC. The complete variable domain, with remaining parts taken from reference TRBV29-1 and TRBJ1-2, reads SAVISQKPSRDICQRGTSLTIQCQVDSQVTMMFWYRQQPGQSLTLIATANQGSEATYESGFVIDKFPISRPNLTFSTLTVSNMSPEDSSIYLCSAVRGVFGYTFGSGTRLTVV.

Comment on this clonotype: One end of the junction does not line up with germline, which may come from a read error. The CDR3: CASSLDASGANTDTHYF. Written as DNA, the CDR3 is TGTGCCAGCAGCTTAGATGCAAGTGGAGCTAACACAGATACGCATTATTTT. This rearrangement joins TRBV7-8 to TRBJ2-3; D remains unclear. Germline values: CDR1 SGHVS, CDR2 FQNEAQ. CDR3 length: 17 amino acids.

Notes on this clonotype: One end of the junction does not line up with germline, which may come from a read error. V and J are TRBV6-1 and TRBJ2-7, with TRBD2 as a possible D gene (5 bases). Per germline, CDR1 MNHNS and CDR2 SASEGT. The CDR3 is made up of 15 amino acids. The CDR3 loop reads CPSRVMAHRGDEQYF. Written as DNA, the CDR3 is TGTCCCAGCCGTGTAATGGCACACCGGGGTGACGAGCAGTACTTC.

Notes on this clonotype: The conserved closing phenylalanine or tryptophan is absent in this CDR3, likely reflecting a read error. J is TRBJ2-6 and V is TRBV10-2; D uncertain. CDR3 size: 14 residues. Germline values: CDR1 WSHSY, CDR2 SAAADI. The CDR3 nucleotides are TGCGCCAACAGTGTGGTCTCTGGGGCCAACGTCCTGACTATC. Amino acids: CANSVVSGANVLTI.

To note about this clonotype: This could be a read error, since a much larger clone is one nucleotide away. The J gene is TRBJ2-2, the V gene TRBV5-1, with TRBD2 matching 10 bases. Germline CDR1 SGHRS, CDR2 YFSETQ. The CDR3 length is 16 residues. For the CDR3, the DNA is TGCGCCAACAGCTTTAGACTAGCGGGGAACACCGGGGAGCTGTTTTTT. Residues: CANSFRLAGNTGELFF.

Concerning this clonotype: A junction end diverges from the germline sequence, so it may reflect a read error. V and J are TRBV11-2 and TRBJ2-1; the D gene is possibly TRBD1 (6 bases). Germline-derived CDR1 and CDR2 are SGHAT and FQNNGV. The CDR3 extends over 15 amino acids. Here the CDR3 DNA reads TGTGTCACCGTACTAGGGGACCTCCGGGGACATGAACAGTTCTTC. This sequence encodes CVTVLGDLRGHEQFF.

Here the CDR3 reads CASRSQGPNTEAFF. The CDR3 coding sequence is TGTGCCAGCAGATCCCAGGGGCCGAACACTGAAGCTTTCTTT. This chain connects TRBV28 to TRBJ1-1; a possible D gene is TRBD1 (6 bases). This CDR3 has 14 amino acids. Per germline, CDR1 MDHEN and CDR2 SYDVKM. The V gene lost 6 bases and the J gene lost 1 base, with 12 bases spanning the gap.

The genes are TRBV6-1 and TRBJ2-3, with D possibly matching TRBD2 (5 bases). Trimming took 4 bases from V and 2 from J, leaving 13 bases between them. The germline gives CDR1 MNHNS, CDR2 SASEGT. The CDR3 loop spans 15 amino acids. The CDR3 coding sequence is TGTGCCAGCAGTGTCCGGCAGGAGGCCACAGATACGCAGTATTTT. It translates to CASSVRQEATDTQYF.

Remarks on this clonotype: Germline and junction disagree at one end, which may indicate a read error. The chain is built from TRBV11-2 and TRBJ2-2; 9 bases agree with TRBD2. Germline lookup yields CDR1 SGHAT and CDR2 FQNNGV. The length of the CDR3 is 16 residues. The CDR3 nucleotides read TGTGCCAGCAGTTTAGTGGCGCTAGCGGGAACCGGGGAGCCGCTTTTT. Protein: CASSLVALAGTGEPLF.

The V and J genes are TRBV7-8 and TRBJ2-2; TRBD2 matches 8 bases. This CDR3 is 17 amino acids long. The germline V gene has CDR1 SGHVS and CDR2 FQNEAQ. V lost 3 bases, J lost 1 base, and 7 bases stayed unmatched. In nucleotides, the CDR3 is TGTGCCAGCAGCTTTGCCTGCACTAGCGGGAACACCGGGGAGCTGTTTTTT. Its protein is CASSFACTSGNTGELFF. Combining the CDR3 with reference TRBV7-8 and TRBJ2-2 gives the whole variable domain GAGVSQSPRYKVAKRGQDVALRCDPISGHVSLFWYQQALGQGPEFLTYFQNEAQLDKSGLPSDRFFAERPEGSVSTLKIQRTQQEDSAVYLCASSFACTSGNTGELFFGEGSRLTVL.

In the case of this clonotype: Its ends do not fully match the called genes, so a read error is possible. The chain joins TRBV10-2 to TRBJ2-2, with 12 positions matching TRBD2. Per germline, CDR1 WSHSY and CDR2 SAAADI. The CDR3 runs 19 residues. CDR3 coding DNA: TGCGCCAGCAGTGGCCCGGGACTAGCGGGCCTTCCGAACACAGGGGGGCTGTTTTTT. Translated: CASSGPGLAGLPNTGGLFF.

V gene TRBV14 combines with J gene TRBJ2-1; D remains unclear. V was shortened by 9 bases and J by 6 bases, with 18 bases between the two germline ends. CDR1 and CDR2 from the germline V gene are SGHDN and FVKESK. The CDR3 is 14 amino acids. The chain's CDR3 is CASTQDHYFNEQFF. For the CDR3, the DNA is TGTGCCAGTACCCAAGATCACTACTTCAATGAGCAGTTCTTC.